This TCR beta chain was recovered during a study of Graves' ophthalmopathy and Graves' hyperthyroidism. The CDR3 totals 16 residues. Germline V gene lookup returns CDR1 DFQATT and CDR2 SNEGSKA (reference sequence). V dropped 7 bases and J dropped 0; count of bases not matched to a gene: 7. RNA transcripts yielded amplified TCR beta CDR3 regions. An opening RT-PCR round employed HTBI primers and preceded a second-round multiplex PCR. TCRdb independently ran MiXCR on the multiplex PCR reads; one entry per CDR3 protein. The top ten clones hold 3.5% to 4.5% of a sample with roughly 600,000 distinct CDR3 sequences, approximately 37% of them seen once.

Sequencing input: peripheral blood or thyroid tissue (not recorded which). This sequence originates from an adult man with Graves' hyperthyroidism. V is TRBV20-1 and J is TRBJ2-6; TRBD1 matches 9 bases. CDR3 sequence: CSVPRDRDSGANVLTF. As DNA, the CDR3 is TGCAGTGTTCCCCGGGACAGGGACTCTGGGGCCAACGTCCTGACTTTC.